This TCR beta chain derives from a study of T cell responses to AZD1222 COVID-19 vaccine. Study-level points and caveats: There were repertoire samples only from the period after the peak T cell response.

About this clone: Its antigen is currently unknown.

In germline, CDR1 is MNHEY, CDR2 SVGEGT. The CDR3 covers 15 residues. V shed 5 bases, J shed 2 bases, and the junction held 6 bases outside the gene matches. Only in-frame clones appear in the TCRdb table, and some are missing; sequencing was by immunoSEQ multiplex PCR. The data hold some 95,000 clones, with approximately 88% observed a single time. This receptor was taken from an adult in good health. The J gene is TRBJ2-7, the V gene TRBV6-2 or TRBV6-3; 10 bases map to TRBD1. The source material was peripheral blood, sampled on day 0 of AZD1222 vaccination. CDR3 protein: CASSIHDRGPYEQYF. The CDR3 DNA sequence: TGTGCCAGCAGTATCCATGACAGGGGGCCCTACGAGCAGTACTTC.